The 15 T cell receptor beta chains in this list originate from one sample, sequenced in a study of PD-1 blockade in mismatch repair-deficient tumors. The repertoire was sequenced with immunoSEQ multiplex PCR; TCRdb's copy has only in-frame clones and lacks some. The sample has some 120,000 clones; approximately 86% are singletons. Sequencing used peripheral blood, obtained 44 weeks after starting pembrolizumab. The source of these receptors is an adult with mismatch repair-deficient cancer.

CDR3 DNA: TGTGCCAGCAGCTTAGCGGGGCTGGGGCGTATGAACACTGAAGCTTTCTTT. It is translated as CASSLAGLGRMNTEAFF. The chain couples TRBV11-3 to TRBJ1-1; possibly TRBD1 for D (5 bases). The CDR3 spans 17 residues. V lost 1 base, J lost 0 bases, and 15 bases lay in between. CDR1 and CDR2 from the germline V gene are SGHNT and YENEEA.

The chain employs TRBV4-1 and TRBJ2-3, with no clear D. Germline values: CDR1 MGHRA, CDR2 YSYEKL. V dropped 0 bases and J dropped 0 bases, with 10 bases sitting between them. The CDR3 totals 16 residues. In DNA form, the CDR3 reads TGCGCCAGCAGCCAAGATAACAGCCTTAGCACAGATACGCAGTATTTT. Protein sequence: CASSQDNSLSTDTQYF.

The V call is TRBV4-3, the J call TRBJ2-2, with D possibly matching TRBD2 (6 bases). V was trimmed by 6 bases and J by 8 bases, leaving 16 bases between them. The CDR3 sequence is 14 residues long. CDR1 and CDR2 (germline): LGHNA, YSLEER. The CDR3 loop reads CASRVWRDRGELFF. The CDR3 region has the DNA TGCGCCAGCAGGGTTTGGCGGGATCGTGGGGAGCTGTTTTTT.

V is TRBV27 and J is TRBJ1-4; 10 bases are shared with TRBD1. This CDR3 region has 15 residues. Trimming cost V 5 bases and J 8 bases; bases outside gene matches: 8. Germline CDR1 and CDR2: MNHEY and SMNVEV (reference sequence). This CDR3 is CASSQWTGGGEKLFF. CDR3 coding DNA: TGTGCCAGCAGTCAGTGGACAGGGGGAGGAGAAAAACTGTTTTTT.

V usage is TRBV4-1 and J usage is TRBJ2-7; D is perhaps TRBD1 (6 bases). V was trimmed by 4 bases and J by 5 bases, leaving 18 bases between them. CDR3 length: 15 residues. CDR1 is MGHRA and CDR2 is YSYEKL in the germline V gene. In DNA form, the CDR3 reads TGCGCCAGCAGCCCCCTGGGACATCCCAAAAACGAGCAGTACTTC. Protein sequence: CASSPLGHPKNEQYF.

The rearrangement uses TRBV11-2 and TRBJ1-1; possibly TRBD1 for D (5 bases). This CDR3 region has 16 residues. V lost 1 base to trimming and J lost 5 bases, with 17 bases between them. In germline, CDR1 is SGHAT, CDR2 FQNNGV. The CDR3 loop reads CASSLGDSFRGTEAFF. The CDR3 DNA is TGTGCCAGCAGCTTAGGAGACAGTTTCCGAGGGACTGAAGCTTTCTTT.

This rearrangement joins TRBV29-1 to TRBJ2-7; perhaps TRBD2 as D (6 bases). Germline V gene lookup returns CDR1 SQVTM and CDR2 ANQGSEA. V lost 4 bases, J lost 3 bases, and 16 bases lay in between. This CDR3 region has 14 residues. The CDR3: CSVGGGRDFYEQYF. DNA for the CDR3: TGCAGCGTTGGGGGAGGCAGGGACTTCTACGAGCAGTACTTC.

The chain has TRBV6-1 and TRBJ1-5; D gene unclear. This CDR3 spans 15 amino acids. From germline, CDR1 is MNHNS and CDR2 SASEGT. The V end lost 5 bases, the J end lost 0 bases, and 11 bases lay between the germline ends. The CDR3 coding sequence is TGTGCCAGCAGTCGCGCCGGGTTTAGCAATCAGCCCCAGCATTTT. Its protein product is CASSRAGFSNQPQHF.

This chain's CDR3 is CASSLGGSWAGELFF. CDR3 nucleotides: TGCGCCAGCAGCTTGGGGGGCAGTTGGGCCGGGGAGCTGTTTTTT. This chain uses TRBV5-1 with TRBJ2-2; a weak D match, TRBD1 (5 bases). The CDR3 runs 15 residues. Per the germline V gene, CDR1 is SGHRS and CDR2 is YFSETQ. Trimming removed 0 bases from V and 6 bases from J, with 12 bases in between. Full variable domain (missing parts from reference TRBV5-1 and TRBJ2-2): KAGVTQTPRYLIKTRGQQVTLSCSPISGHRSVSWYQQTPGQGLQFLFEYFSETQRNKGNFPGRFSGRQFSNSRSEMNVSTLELGDSALYLCASSLGGSWAGELFFGEGSRLTVL.

V usage is TRBV11-3 and J usage is TRBJ2-3; 7 nucleotides match TRBD1. V dropped 2 bases and J dropped 4; count of bases not matched to a gene: 12. CDR1 and CDR2 (germline): SGHNT, YENEEA. This CDR3 has 17 residues. CDR3 sequence (DNA): TGTGCCAGCAGCTTACACTTACCCGGGACAGCAGCAGATACGCAGTATTTT. This gives the protein CASSLHLPGTAADTQYF. Full variable domain (remainder filled in from reference TRBV11-3 and TRBJ2-3): EAGVVQSPRYKIIEKKQPVAFWCNPISGHNTLYWYLQNLGQGPELLIRYENEEAVDDSQLPKDRFSAERLKGVDSTLKIQPAELGDSAVYLCASSLHLPGTAADTQYFGPGTRLTVL.

The chain carries TRBV9 and TRBJ2-6; 7 bases line up with TRBD1. The CDR3 length is 18 residues. From germline, CDR1 is SGDLS and CDR2 YYNGEE. Germline trimming cut 4 bases from V and 0 bases from J; bases unmatched to any gene: 10. CDR3 region: CASSPTTGRGSGANVLTF. The DNA for the CDR3 is TGTGCCAGCAGCCCCACGACAGGGAGAGGCTCTGGGGCCAACGTCCTGACTTTC.

The chain uses TRBV11-2 and TRBJ2-5; TRBD2 matches 7 bases. Germline CDR1 SGHAT, CDR2 FQNNGV. This CDR3 contains 16 residues. With 1 base clipped from V and 6 bases from J, the junction kept 11 bases outside the gene matches. The CDR3 is CASSLVLGGSSQTQYF. CDR3 DNA: TGTGCCAGCAGCTTAGTTCTGGGAGGGTCTTCGCAGACCCAGTACTTC.

This clone occurred once. The V gene is TRBV5-1, the J gene TRBJ1-2, with D hard to call. The CDR3 length is 16 residues. V was shortened by 5 bases and J by 7 bases, with 24 bases between the two germline ends. Germline V gene lookup returns CDR1 SGHRS and CDR2 YFSETQ. The CDR3 DNA follows: TGCGCCAGCAGGCGGGGAATTAGCTTCCCTTTAGGTGGCTACACCTTC. As protein: CASRRGISFPLGGYTF.

J is TRBJ2-2 and V is TRBV29-1; D may be TRBD1 or TRBD2 (6 bases each). V shed 5 bases and J shed 6 bases, with 19 bases lying between them. Germline-derived CDR1 and CDR2 are SQVTM and ANQGSEA. The CDR3 covers 15 residues. In nucleotides, the CDR3 is TGCAGCGTTCTCAGGGTGGAGGGGGGTCCCGGGGAGCTGTTTTTT. Amino acid sequence: CSVLRVEGGPGELFF.

J is TRBJ2-1 and V is TRBV5-1; D ambiguous. The CDR3 spans 15 residues. V lost 0 bases and J lost 7, with 14 bases in between. From germline, CDR1 is SGHRS and CDR2 YFSETQ. The CDR3 loop is CASSLVVRGSNEQFF. Here the CDR3 DNA reads TGCGCCAGCAGCTTGGTAGTCCGAGGTTCAAATGAGCAGTTCTTC.